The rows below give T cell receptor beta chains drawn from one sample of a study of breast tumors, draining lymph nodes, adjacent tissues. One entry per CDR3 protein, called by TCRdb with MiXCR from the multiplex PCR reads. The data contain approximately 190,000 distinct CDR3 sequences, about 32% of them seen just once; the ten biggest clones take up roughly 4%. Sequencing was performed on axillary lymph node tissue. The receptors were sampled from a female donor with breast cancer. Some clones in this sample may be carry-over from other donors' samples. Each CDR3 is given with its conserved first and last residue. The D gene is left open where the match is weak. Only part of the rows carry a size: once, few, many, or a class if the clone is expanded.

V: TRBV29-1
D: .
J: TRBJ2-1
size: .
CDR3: CSLGGGLPSDEQFF
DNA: TGCAGCTTAGGTGGAGGCCTACCCTCGGATGAGCAGTTCTTC

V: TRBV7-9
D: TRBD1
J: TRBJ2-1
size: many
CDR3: CASSSPGQGSHEQFF
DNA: TGTGCCAGCAGCTCCCCTGGACAGGGGTCCCATGAGCAGTTCTTC

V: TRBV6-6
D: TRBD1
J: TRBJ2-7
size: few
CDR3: CASSHDRDRPKQYF
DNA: TGTGCCAGCAGTCACGACCGGGACAGGCCTAAGCAGTACTTC

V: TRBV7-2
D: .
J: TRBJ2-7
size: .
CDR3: CASSLFHTSTYEQYF
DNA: TGTGCCAGCAGCTTATTCCACACTTCAACCTACGAGCAGTACTTC

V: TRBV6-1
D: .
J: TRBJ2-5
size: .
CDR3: CASSEVVSGSRETQHF
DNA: TGTGCCAGCAGTGAAGTAGTATCCGGGTCCCGCGAGACCCAGCACTTC

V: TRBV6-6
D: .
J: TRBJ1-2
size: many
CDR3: CASSHSSSRVGYGYTF
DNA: TGTGCCAGCAGCCACTCGAGCAGCAGAGTCGGCTATGGCTACACCTTC

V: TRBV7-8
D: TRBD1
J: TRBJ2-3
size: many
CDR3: CASSLGGDREFDTQYF
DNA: TGTGCCAGCAGCTTAGGAGGGGACAGGGAGTTTGATACGCAGTATTTT

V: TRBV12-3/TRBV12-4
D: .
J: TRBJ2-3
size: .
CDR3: CASKVGRSTDTQYF
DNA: TGTGCCAGCAAAGTAGGCAGGAGCACAGATACGCAGTATTTT

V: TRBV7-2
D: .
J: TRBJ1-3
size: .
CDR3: CASSSPGLGGNTIYF
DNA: TGTGCCAGCAGCTCCCCGGGCCTAGGTGGAAACACCATATATTTT

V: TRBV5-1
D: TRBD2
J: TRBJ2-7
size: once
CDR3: CASSARQPTSGYEQYF
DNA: TGCGCCAGCAGTGCTAGACAGCCGACTAGCGGCTACGAGCAGTACTTC

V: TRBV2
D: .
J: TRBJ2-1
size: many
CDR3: CASNGQGGIEQFF
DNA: TGTGCCAGCAACGGTCAGGGGGGTATTGAGCAGTTCTTC

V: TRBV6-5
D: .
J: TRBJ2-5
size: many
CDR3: CASSYSGGETQYF
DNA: TGTGCCAGCAGTTACTCTGGCGGAGAGACCCAGTACTTC

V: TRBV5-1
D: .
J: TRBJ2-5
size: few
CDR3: CASSSGRGQDTQYF
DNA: TGCGCCAGCAGCTCTGGCAGGGGCCAAGACACCCAGTACTTC

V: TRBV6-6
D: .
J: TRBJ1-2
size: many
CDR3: CASSHGMRQVHGYTF
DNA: TGTGCCAGCAGTCACGGTATGAGGCAGGTCCATGGCTACACCTTC

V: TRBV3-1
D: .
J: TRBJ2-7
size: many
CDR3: CASSQGETYEQYF
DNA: TGTGCCAGCAGCCAAGGGGAAACCTACGAGCAGTACTTC

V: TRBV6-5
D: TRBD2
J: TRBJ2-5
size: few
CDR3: CASERERSMATQYF
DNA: TGTGCCAGCGAGCGGGAGCGGAGTATGGCGACCCAGTACTTC

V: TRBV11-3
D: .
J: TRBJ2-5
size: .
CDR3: CASSLGGRDQETQYF
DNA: TGTGCCAGCAGCTTAGGGGGCCGTGACCAAGAGACCCAGTACTTC

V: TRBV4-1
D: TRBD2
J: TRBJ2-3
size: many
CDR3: CASSSEARGGRTDTQYF
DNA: TGCGCCAGCAGCTCAGAGGCTCGGGGGGGCCGAACAGATACGCAGTATTTT

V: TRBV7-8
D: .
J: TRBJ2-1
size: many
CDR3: CASSFVASRDEQFF
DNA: TGTGCCAGCAGCTTTGTAGCTAGCAGGGATGAGCAGTTCTTC

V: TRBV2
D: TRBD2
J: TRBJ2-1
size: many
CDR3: CASRATSYEQFF
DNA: TGTGCCAGCAGAGCGACTAGCTATGAGCAGTTCTTC

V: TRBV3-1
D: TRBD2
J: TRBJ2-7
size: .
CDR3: CASSQPGAGVYEQYF
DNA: TGTGCCAGCAGCCAACCCGGGGCGGGGGTATACGAGCAGTACTTC

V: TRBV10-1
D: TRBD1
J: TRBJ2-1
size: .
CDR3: CASSGLRTGGSEQFF
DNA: TGCGCCAGCAGTGGCTTAAGGACAGGGGGCAGTGAGCAGTTCTTC

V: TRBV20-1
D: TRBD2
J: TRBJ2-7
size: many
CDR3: CSAGTSGTYEQYF
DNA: TGCAGTGCCGGGACTAGCGGGACCTACGAGCAGTACTTC

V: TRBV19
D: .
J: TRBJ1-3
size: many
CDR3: CASSIDRGLAGNTIYF
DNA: TGTGCCAGTAGTATTGATCGGGGACTGGCAGGAAACACCATATATTTT

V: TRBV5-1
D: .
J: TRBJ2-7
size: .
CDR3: CASSGQGTPYEQYF
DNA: TGCGCCAGCAGCGGACAAGGGACCCCCTACGAGCAGTACTTC

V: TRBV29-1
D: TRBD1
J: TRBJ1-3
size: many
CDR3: CSVATGGYSGNTIYF
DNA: TGCAGCGTCGCAACAGGGGGGTACTCTGGAAACACCATATATTTT

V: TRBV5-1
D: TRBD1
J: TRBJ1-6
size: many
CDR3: CASSLVQGVYSPLHF
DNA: TGCGCCAGCAGCTTGGTTCAGGGGGTTTATTCACCCCTCCACTTT

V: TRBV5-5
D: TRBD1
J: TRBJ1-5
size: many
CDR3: CASSLEGQGHQPQHF
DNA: TGTGCCAGCAGCTTGGAGGGACAGGGCCATCAGCCCCAGCATTTT

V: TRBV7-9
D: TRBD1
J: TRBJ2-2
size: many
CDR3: CASSSTGTGGTGELFF
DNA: TGTGCCAGCAGCTCTACCGGGACAGGGGGTACCGGGGAGCTGTTTTTT

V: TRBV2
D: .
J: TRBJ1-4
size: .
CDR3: CASSGREKLFF
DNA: TGTGCCAGCAGTGGAAGGGAAAAACTGTTTTTT

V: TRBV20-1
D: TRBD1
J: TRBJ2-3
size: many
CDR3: CSASGNRGHTDTQYF
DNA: TGCAGTGCTAGTGGGAACAGGGGGCACACAGATACGCAGTATTTT

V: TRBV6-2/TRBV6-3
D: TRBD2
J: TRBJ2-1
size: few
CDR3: CASRRARGENNEQFF
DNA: TGTGCCAGCAGGAGGGCGCGGGGGGAAAACAATGAGCAGTTCTTC